Listed here are 5 T cell receptor beta chains from one sample, sequenced in a study of cytomegalovirus exposure and HLA in healthy donors. The table came from immunoSEQ multiplex PCR; TCRdb's copy has only in-frame clones and leaves some out. The sample holds roughly 180,000 clones, around nine tenths seen once. Sequencing used PBMCs. These receptors all come from a young man in good health and CMV-seropositive.

CDR3 nucleotides: TGTGCCAGCGGGTGGGTGGAGGGCTTTGAGGAGACCCAGTACTTC. Encoded protein: CASGWVEGFEETQYF. The V gene is TRBV25-1, the J gene TRBJ2-5; a weak D match, TRBD2 (6 bases). The length of the CDR3 is 15 residues. V was shortened by 8 bases and J by 5 bases, with 21 bases between the two germline ends. Germline V gene data show CDR1 as MGHDK and CDR2 as SYGVNS.

The genes are TRBV7-3 and TRBJ2-5; TRBD1 matches at 9 bases. V gave up 5 bases and J gave up 5 bases; unmatched junction bases: 9. Germline V lookup: CDR1 SGHTA, CDR2 FQGTGA. The CDR3 sequence is 15 residues long. CDR3 residues: CASSEDRGLGETQYF. CDR3 bases: TGTGCCAGCAGCGAGGACAGGGGACTGGGGGAGACCCAGTACTTC.

V and J are TRBV19 and TRBJ2-7; unclear D gene. Trimming pared 5 bases from V and 5 bases from J, leaving 10 bases between. Germline lookup yields CDR1 LNHDA and CDR2 SQIVND (reference sequence). CDR3 length: 12 amino acids. The CDR3 DNA reads TGTGCCAGTAGTGTTAGCACGAACGAGCAGTACTTC. Its translation: CASSVSTNEQYF.

The rearrangement links TRBV30 to TRBJ1-1; D call uncertain. CDR1 is GTSNPN, CDR2 SVGIG, per germline (reference sequence). V was clipped by 5 bases and J by 8 bases, with 9 bases between them. CDR3 size: 10 residues. CDR3 sequence: CAWAQIEAFF. CDR3 nucleotides: TGTGCCTGGGCTCAGATAGAAGCTTTCTTT.

In its sample, this clone was seen once. The genes are TRBV18 and TRBJ1-2, with unresolved D. Germline lookup yields CDR1 KGHSH and CDR2 LQKENI. Between the trimmed V and J ends, which lost 3 bases and 0 bases, there was a span of 14 bases. The CDR3 has 16 residues. The CDR3 region is CASSPRSVASNYGYTF. The CDR3 DNA reads as TGTGCCAGCTCACCGAGGTCGGTCGCTTCTAACTATGGCTACACCTTC.